Each of the 27 T cell receptor beta chains below was sequenced from the same sample in a study of shared clonotypes between healthy human individuals (dated by TCRdb to 2018 to 2020). The receptor library was made with the immunoSEQ multiplex PCR assay. Imported from immuneACCESS, the table was reduced by TCRdb to in-frame sequences with V and J called. These copies leave out some clones; in studies compared against another copy, an unresolved V gene accounts for under half, and the cause of the remainder is not known. Recorded for this sample are more than 600,000 clones; about 90% of them occurred a single time. Of the sample, approximately 22% falls within the top ten clones. CD8 naive samples were CD45RO-negative cells positively selected for CCR7, giving a CD45RA+CCR7+ population that excluded TemRA cells. The sequenced sample consisted of naive CD8+ T cells sorted from blood. Read against the paper, the sample's cell subset or site label means: CD45RA+CCR7+. The origin of the receptors is a man younger than 45 in good health.

This sequence joins TRBV29-1 and TRBJ2-7, with 9 bases fitting TRBD2. Germline CDR1 SQVTM, CDR2 ANQGSEA. The CDR3 is made up of 14 amino acids. The V gene end was trimmed by 6 bases and the J gene end by 0 bases; junction bases not matched to a gene: 6. The CDR3 DNA reads TGCAGCGTAGGACTAGCGTTAAGCTCCTACGAGCAGTACTTC. This translates into CSVGLALSSYEQYF.

The V call is TRBV21-1, the J call TRBJ2-1; TRBD2 is the table's D call, not checked against the DNA. TRBV21-1 is a pseudogene segment. The length of the CDR3 is 17 residues. The CDR3 is CASRRTQKRKHHNEQFF. The CDR3 DNA reads as TGTGCCAGCAGAAGGACTCAAAAACGTAAACACCACAATGAGCAGTTCTTC.

The gene calls are TRBV14 and TRBJ2-7; D perhaps matches TRBD2 (6 bases). This CDR3 has 16 residues. The V end was cut by 4 bases, the J end by 3 bases, with 19 bases between. CDR1 and CDR2 from the germline V gene are SGHDN and FVKESK. CDR3 nucleotides: TGTGCCAGCAGCCCCCTACCCCCTAGCGCCGACTACGAGCAGTACTTC. Amino acid sequence: CASSPLPPSADYEQYF. Complete variable domain (other parts from reference TRBV14 and TRBJ2-7): EAGVTQFPSHSVIEKGQTVTLRCDPISGHDNLYWYRRVMGKEIKFLLHFVKESKQDESGMPNNRFLAERTGGTYSTLKVQPAELEDSGVYFCASSPLPPSADYEQYFGPGTRLTVT.

The rearrangement links TRBV2 to TRBJ2-7, with 11 bases that match TRBD1. Germline V gene data show CDR1 as SNHLY and CDR2 as FYNNEI. The CDR3 contains 15 residues. V trimming: 6 bases; J trimming: 7 bases; junction bases outside the gene matches: 11. The CDR3 loop is CASRYPDRGHREQYF. CDR3 DNA: TGTGCCAGCAGATACCCGGACAGGGGGCATCGGGAGCAGTACTTC.

The J gene is TRBJ2-5, the V gene TRBV2; D remains unclear. CDR1 and CDR2 (germline): SNHLY, FYNNEI. The CDR3 is 14 amino acids. The germline V and J ends were trimmed by 4 bases and 1 base, with 10 bases remaining between them. The CDR3 coding sequence is TGTGCCAGCAGTGGGGTAGGGCTCCAAGAGACCCAGTACTTC. It is translated as CASSGVGLQETQYF.

The chain employs TRBV7-6 and TRBJ2-5, with D possibly TRBD1 on 5 matching bases. The end of the DNA fits TRBJ2-7 better, so the J call may be wrong. The germline CDR1 and CDR2 sequences are SGHVS and FNYEAQ. This CDR3 region has 16 residues. The CDR3 sequence is CASSLVFTGMLYEQYF. CDR3 coding DNA: TGTGCCAGCAGCTTAGTTTTCACAGGAATGTTATACGAGCAGTACTTC.

The chain employs TRBV14 and TRBJ2-1; weak D call: TRBD2 (6 bases). The ends were cut back, 4 bases at V and 5 bases at J, with 9 bases in the middle. Looked up from germline, CDR1 is SGHDN and CDR2 is FVKESK. The length of the CDR3 is 13 residues. The CDR3 DNA reads TGTGCCAGCAGCCGGGGACTGAACAATGAGCAGTTCTTC. Its translation is CASSRGLNNEQFF.

This chain links TRBV19 with TRBJ1-1; 7 bases map to TRBD1. CDR1 is LNHDA and CDR2 is SQIVND in the germline V gene (reference sequence). The CDR3 runs 14 residues. V shed 5 bases and J 5 bases; nucleotides not matched to a gene: 8. The CDR3 DNA follows: TGTGCCAGTAGTCCCGGACAGGTTGGTACTGAAGCTTTCTTT. This codes for CASSPGQVGTEAFF.

The genes are TRBV27 and TRBJ1-1, with TRBD1 identical over 10 bases. The V gene end was trimmed by 6 bases and the J gene end by 8 bases; junction bases not matched to a gene: 9. The CDR3 contains 14 residues. Germline V gives CDR1 MNHEY, CDR2 SMNVEV (reference sequence). The CDR3 is CASRATGGAREAFF. The CDR3 nucleotides read TGTGCCAGCAGGGCGACAGGGGGCGCAAGGGAAGCTTTCTTT.

The J gene is TRBJ2-7, the V gene TRBV6-5; 11 positions match TRBD1. V lost 5 bases, J lost 0 bases, and 3 bases stayed unmatched. Germline V gene data show CDR1 as MNHEY and CDR2 as SVGAGI. CDR3 length: 15 amino acids. The CDR3 here is CASSVGQGASYEQYF. The CDR3 DNA is TGTGCCAGCAGTGTAGGACAGGGGGCCTCCTACGAGCAGTACTTC.

This sequence joins TRBV27 and TRBJ2-1; 8 positions agree with TRBD1. Trimming removed 4 bases from V and 6 bases from J; junction bases left unmatched: 8. Germline values: CDR1 MNHEY, CDR2 SMNVEV (reference sequence). CDR3 size: 15 residues. CDR3 coding DNA: TGTGCCAGCAGTTCTCTGGACAGGGCCGGCAATGAGCAGTTCTTC. Residues: CASSSLDRAGNEQFF.

This sequence joins TRBV27 and TRBJ1-5; D uncertain. The CDR3 runs 14 residues. Deletions cut 6 bases from V and 0 bases from J, with 9 bases between. Germline V CDR1 and CDR2: MNHEY, SMNVEV (reference sequence). The CDR3 DNA reads TGTGCCAGCAGCTTGCACCTTAGCAATCAGCCCCAGCATTTT. This codes for CASSLHLSNQPQHF.

The V gene is TRBV6-5, the J gene TRBJ2-1; the match to TRBD2 covers 10 bases. The V gene end was trimmed by 6 bases and the J gene end by 6 bases; junction bases not matched to a gene: 8. The V gene's germline CDR1 is MNHEY and CDR2 SVGAGI. The CDR3 loop spans 15 amino acids. The chain's CDR3 is CASSPSGSLFNEQFF. The CDR3 DNA reads TGTGCCAGCAGCCCTAGCGGGAGCCTCTTCAATGAGCAGTTCTTC.

V is TRBV9 and J is TRBJ2-2; D unclear. This CDR3 contains 13 residues. V gave up 7 bases and J gave up 1 base, with 8 bases separating them. Germline values: CDR1 SGDLS, CDR2 YYNGEE. The CDR3 region has the DNA TGTGCCAGCGGGTTGGAGAACACCGGGGAGCTGTTTTTT. Residues: CASGLENTGELFF.

The rearrangement uses TRBV4-3 and TRBJ2-3, with 9 bases aligning to TRBD2. The CDR3 loop spans 16 amino acids. Per germline, CDR1 LGHNA and CDR2 YSLEER. The junction had 7 bases not matched to a gene; V was cut back by 0 bases and J by 6 bases. The CDR3 DNA is TGCGCCAGCAGCCAAGATTCCCTAGCGGGACTGGATACGCAGTATTTT. Protein product: CASSQDSLAGLDTQYF.

This clone was counted between two and nine times. The chain couples TRBV5-5 to TRBJ2-7, with 7 bases fitting TRBD2. The CDR3 sequence is 15 residues long. Unmatched junction bases numbered 3, after V lost 0 bases and J lost 0 bases. The germline gives CDR1 SGHKS, CDR2 YYEKEE (reference sequence). The CDR3 coding sequence is TGTGCCAGCAGCTTGGGAAGCGGGGTCTCCTACGAGCAGTACTTC. Translation gives CASSLGSGVSYEQYF.

The chain links TRBV12-5 to TRBJ1-6; no firm D call. Trimming stripped 5 bases from V and 7 bases from J, with 18 bases between. In germline, CDR1 is LGHNT, CDR2 FRNRAP. There are 16 residues in the CDR3. CDR3 bases: TGTGCTAGTGGTCCCCTGTTGATAGGGCTAAATTCACCCCTCCACTTT. Translating it yields CASGPLLIGLNSPLHF.

The chain uses TRBV6-9 and TRBJ2-3; 7 nucleotides agree with TRBD2. Germline V gene data show CDR1 as MNHGY and CDR2 as SVAAGI. The CDR3 contains 15 residues. The trim removed 4 bases at V and 1 base at J, leaving 5 bases unmatched. The CDR3: CASSFEAGRTDTQYF. In nucleotides, the CDR3 is TGTGCCAGCAGTTTTGAAGCGGGACGCACAGATACGCAGTATTTT.

This chain uses TRBV7-8 with TRBJ2-1; 11 bases map to TRBD2. There are 16 residues in the CDR3. The germline V gene has CDR1 SGHVS and CDR2 FQNEAQ. The ends lost 3 bases at V and 4 bases at J; junction bases unmatched: 5. As DNA, the CDR3 is TGTGCCAGCAGCTTTACTAGCGGGAGTCTTTACAATGAGCAGTTCTTC. This codes for CASSFTSGSLYNEQFF. Full variable domain (missing parts from reference TRBV7-8 and TRBJ2-1): GAGVSQSPRYKVAKRGQDVALRCDPISGHVSLFWYQQALGQGPEFLTYFQNEAQLDKSGLPSDRFFAERPEGSVSTLKIQRTQQEDSAVYLCASSFTSGSLYNEQFFGPGTRLTVL.

J is TRBJ1-1 and V is TRBV7-6, with a tentative D call TRBD1 (5 bases). The length of the CDR3 is 13 residues. Trimming pared 3 bases from V and 5 bases from J, leaving 10 bases between. Germline loops: CDR1 SGHVS, CDR2 FNYEAQ. The CDR3: CASSFGAGTEAFF. The CDR3 nucleotides read TGTGCCAGCAGCTTTGGGGCTGGGACTGAAGCTTTCTTT.

The genes are TRBV7-2 and TRBJ2-7, with D unresolved. There are 12 residues in the CDR3. In germline, CDR1 is SGHTA, CDR2 FQGNSA. The V gene lost 4 bases and the J gene lost 7 bases, with 11 bases spanning the gap. The CDR3 sequence: CASSSTENEQYF. In nucleotides, the CDR3 is TGTGCCAGCAGCTCAACCGAGAATGAGCAGTACTTC.

J is TRBJ2-1 and V is TRBV27, with a weak D call TRBD2 (6 bases). This CDR3 has 16 residues. Trimming took 1 base from V and 4 from J, leaving 14 bases between them. The germline CDR1 and CDR2 sequences are MNHEY and SMNVEV (reference sequence). In DNA, the CDR3 is TGTGCCAGCAGTTTATTCCCGGGACTGGAGTACAATGAGCAGTTCTTC. Protein sequence: CASSLFPGLEYNEQFF.

This clone was detected only once. The chain is built from TRBV5-1 and TRBJ2-1, with 8 bases aligning to TRBD1. The CDR3 spans 14 residues. Looked up from germline, CDR1 is SGHRS and CDR2 is YFSETQ. Trimming cost V 4 bases and J 8 bases; bases outside gene matches: 8. In nucleotides, the CDR3 is TGCGCCAGCAGCCTCTGGACAGGGTTAGATGAGCAGTTCTTC. It encodes CASSLWTGLDEQFF.

This clone was observed once. This rearrangement joins TRBV7-9 to TRBJ2-3; D is unresolved. V lost 5 bases, J lost 6 bases, and 9 bases lay in between. CDR3 length: 12 residues. The germline gives CDR1 SEHNR, CDR2 FQNEAQ (reference sequence). The CDR3 is CASSPDSDTQYF. The CDR3 region has the DNA TGTGCCAGCAGCCCCGACTCGGATACGCAGTATTTT.

The sample holds one count of this clone. This chain uses TRBV10-2 with TRBJ2-7, with TRBD2 matching over 9 bases. The CDR3 is 14 residues long. Losses at the gene ends were 7 bases for V and 5 bases for J; bases not matched to a gene: 9. Germline V gene data show CDR1 as WSHSY and CDR2 as SAAADI. The CDR3 DNA reads TGCGCCAGCAAGGTGCGGGAGGGATCCCACGAGCAGTACTTC. Translation gives CASKVREGSHEQYF.

This clone was picked up one time. This chain connects TRBV2 to TRBJ2-3; 8 nucleotides line up with TRBD2. V shed 0 bases, J shed 2 bases, and the junction held 4 bases outside the gene matches. The CDR3 contains 16 residues. Germline V gene sequence: CDR1 SNHLY, CDR2 FYNNEI. The CDR3 spells CASSEATSAYTDTQYF. The CDR3 DNA reads as TGTGCCAGCAGTGAAGCGACTAGCGCTTACACAGATACGCAGTATTTT. Supplemented by reference TRBV2 and TRBJ2-3, the full variable domain reads EPEVTQTPSHQVTQMGQEVILRCVPISNHLYFYWYRQILGQKVEFLVSFYNNEISEKSEIFDDQFSVERPDGSNFTLKIRSTKLEDSAMYFCASSEATSAYTDTQYFGPGTRLTVL.

The rearrangement links TRBV6-5 to TRBJ2-7; 7 bases are a match to TRBD2. The CDR3 length is 15 residues. The germline V gene has CDR1 MNHEY and CDR2 SVGAGI. V shed 4 bases, J shed 2 bases, and the junction held 8 bases outside the gene matches. DNA for the CDR3: TGTGCCAGCAGTTCACCTAGCGGTATCCCCTACGAGCAGTACTTC. Translated, it gives CASSSPSGIPYEQYF.